This TCR beta chain was obtained from a study of blood T cell repertoires in COVID-19. Study-level background: Researchers got acute and convalescent COVID-19 samples from the United States, Italy and Spain. T cells, B-cell-depleted T cells, or PBMCs supplied cDNA or gDNA.

In the original analysis: By means of reference gene primer amplification, nucleated cell counts were estimated. Method: immunoSEQ multiplex PCR; TCRdb's copy keeps in-frame clones and lacks some. Clonal size and the V and J genes are those of that table, whereas D and trimming came from the DNA. This table has about 120,000 clones, about 80% appearing once. CDR1 is MDHEN, CDR2 SYDVKM, per germline. The CDR3 contains 12 residues. Trimming took 2 bases from V and 8 from J, leaving 9 bases between them. V is TRBV28 and J is TRBJ1-2, with D possibly TRBD1 on 5 matching bases. Specimen: peripheral blood. This receptor was obtained from a man between 60 and 70 years old with active or convalescent COVID-19. The CDR3 spells CASSLQTEGYTF. The CDR3 DNA sequence: TGTGCCAGCAGTTTACAGACAGAAGGCTACACCTTC.